In this sample, the clone carrying this T cell receptor (beta chain) turned up a few times. The data belong to a study of cytomegalovirus exposure and HLA in healthy donors. Researchers ran the PCR with 60 Vbeta and 13 Jbeta primers. The repertoire was sequenced with immunoSEQ multiplex PCR; TCRdb's copy has only in-frame clones and lacks some. The sample has about 77,000 clones, approximately 78% seen once. The germline V gene has CDR1 SGHRS and CDR2 YFSETQ. Trimming stripped 3 bases from V and 0 bases from J, with 13 bases between. The CDR3 has 16 amino acids. This rearrangement joins TRBV5-1 to TRBJ1-3; tentative D call: TRBD1 (6 bases). Input material: PBMCs. This clonotype was sampled from a man aged 40-49 years in good health and CMV-seronegative. The CDR3 region is CASSWDTGFSGNTIYF. In nucleotides, the CDR3 is TGCGCCAGCAGCTGGGACACAGGGTTCTCTGGAAACACCATATATTTT.